This T cell receptor beta chain was identified in a study of blood T cell repertoires in COVID-19. The CDR3 is 13 residues long. Germline CDR1 is SQVTM and CDR2 is ANQGSEA. V gave up 7 bases and J gave up 4 bases, with 16 bases separating them. How the authors handled the data: Nucleated cell number was recorded as an estimate derived from reference gene primer amplification. Clones were sequenced by immunoSEQ multiplex PCR, and TCRdb holds only the in-frame ones, with some missing. The V and J calls and clone size come from that table; D and trimming were worked out from the DNA. The sample carries some 190,000 clones, less than 90% recorded once.

The sequence came from a woman under 40 who had been exposed to COVID-19. The source material was PBMCs or T cells enriched from blood (not recorded which). The chain combines TRBV29-1 with TRBJ1-2; D is undetermined. The CDR3 nucleotides are TGCAGCGCGGGAGATCGGTACGCCTATGGCTACACCTTC. It is translated as CSAGDRYAYGYTF.